The 29 T cell receptor beta chains below come from one sample, sequenced in a study of tumor-infiltrating lymphocytes in primary liver carcinoma. Between roughly 17 and 31 mg of unsorted bulk tissue served as the source from which RNA and DNA were co-extracted. TCR beta cDNA was reverse-transcribed from 500 to 550 ng of total RNA. The reaction used a constant-region primer and ProtoScript II reverse transcriptase. The TCR beta library was amplified through three nested multiplex PCR rounds in a modified ARM-PCR procedure. The opening two PCR rounds, ten to eleven cycles each, paired TRBV1-TRBV30 forward primers with a C-beta reverse primer. TCRdb passed the multiplex PCR reads through MiXCR, listing each CDR3 protein once. The sample holds 75,000 to 80,000 distinct CDR3 sequences; about three quarters are singletons and the top ten take less than 30%. Input material: tumor-adjacent normal liver tissue. These receptors all stem from a man aged 35 to 55 with primary liver carcinoma and hepatitis B virus infection.

This clonotype was seen a handful of times. The germline gene is not matched at one end of the junction; a read error may be the cause. The chain is built from TRBV6-1 and TRBJ2-1, with 7 nucleotides matching TRBD1. The CDR3 is 14 amino acids. Germline CDR1 is MNHNS and CDR2 is SASEGT. CDR3 amino acids: CASSLRQGRDEQFF. The DNA of the CDR3 is TGTGCCAGCAGCCTCAGACAGGGAAGGGATGAACAGTTCTTC.

By share, this clonotype ranks as medium-sized. The rearrangement joins TRBV11-2 to TRBJ2-1; tentative D call: TRBD2 (5 bases). V lost 1 base to trimming and J lost 7 bases, with 14 bases between them. The germline CDR1 and CDR2 sequences are SGHAT and FQNNGV. CDR3 size: 15 residues. CDR3 amino acids: CASSLARGERNEQFF. CDR3 sequence (DNA): TGTGCCAGCAGCTTAGCCCGAGGAGAGCGGAATGAGCAGTTCTTC.

To note about this clonotype: The CDR3 end shows no conserved phenylalanine or tryptophan, and so a read error is likely. The DNA is omitted, as the CDR3 cannot be located on it reliably, and the CDR3 follows TCRdb's listing. The rearrangement joins TRBV6-2 or TRBV6-3 to TRBJ2-7; the D call TRBD1 from the table was never checked on the DNA. Germline V gene lookup returns CDR1 MNHEY and CDR2 SVGEGT. The CDR3 numbers 15 amino acids, ends counted. The CDR3 sequence: CASSQGGGNTYEQYP.

This clonotype was detected a few times. A much larger clone lies one base from this, so it may be a read error. CDR3 amino acids: CASSQMGGASQSQHF. Written as DNA, the CDR3 is TGCGCCAGCAGCCAAATGGGGGGGGCCAGCCAGTCCCAGCATTTT. This sequence joins TRBV4-1 and TRBJ1-5; possible D gene TRBD1, 6 bases. The CDR3 is made up of 15 amino acids. The germline V gene encodes CDR1 MGHRA and CDR2 YSYEKL. V was pared by 2 bases and J by 11 bases, with 19 bases between.

This clonotype rates as medium-sized. This chain joins TRBV11-3 and TRBJ2-7, with TRBD2 matching over 8 bases. J gave up 6 bases and V 3 bases, and 4 bases lay outside the gene matches. The germline V gene has CDR1 SGHNT and CDR2 YENEEA. The CDR3 sequence is 13 residues long. CDR3 nucleotide sequence: TGTGCCAGCAGCTTTCGGGAGGGCTCCGAGCAGTACTTC. It codes for CASSFREGSEQYF.

This clonotype was seen repeatedly, ten times or more. This chain uses TRBV5-6 with TRBJ2-3; the D gene is possibly TRBD2 (5 bases). The CDR3 loop spans 15 amino acids. The V end lost 7 bases, the J end lost 0 bases, and 15 bases lay between the germline ends. Germline V gene lookup returns CDR1 SGHDT and CDR2 YYEEEE. CDR3 coding DNA: TGTGCCAGCGCCCGGGCTAGCAGAAGCACAGATACGCAGTATTTT. This translates into CASARASRSTDTQYF.

To note about this clonotype: An end of the junction differs from the germline gene, which may be a read error. The chain couples TRBV6-6 to TRBJ2-3, with D perhaps being TRBD1 or TRBD2 (7 bases each). CDR3 length: 15 amino acids. CDR1 MNHNY and CDR2 SVGAGI come from the germline V gene (reference sequence). The CDR3 sequence is CASNLQWGGTDTQYF. The CDR3 nucleotides are TGTGCCAGCAATTTACAGTGGGGAGGGACAGATACACAGTATTTT.

This clonotype is categorized as medium-sized. The chain is built from TRBV29-1 and TRBJ1-1; D not resolved. Germline CDR1 SQVTM, CDR2 ANQGSEA. Trimming took off 3 bases at V and 6 bases at J, with 11 bases between the two ends. The CDR3 loop spans 12 amino acids. For the CDR3, the DNA is TGCAGCGTTGATCGAGGGCAGTCTGAAGCTTTCTTT. Translating it yields CSVDRGQSEAFF.

This chain joins TRBV12-3 or TRBV12-4 and TRBJ2-7; D is possibly TRBD1 (6 bases). The CDR3 sequence is 13 residues long. Here the CDR3 reads CANSLLQGYEQYF. The DNA of the CDR3 is TGTGCTAACAGTCTTTTACAGGGTTACGAGCAGTACTTC.

This clonotype was detected ten times or more. The rearrangement links TRBV6-1 to TRBJ2-1; 14 bases fit TRBD2. The CDR3 sequence is 15 residues long. The V gene end was trimmed by 6 bases and the J gene end by 9 bases; junction bases not matched to a gene: 7. The V gene's germline CDR1 is MNHNS and CDR2 SASEGT. CDR3 loop: CASRMGLAGDGEQFF. As DNA, the CDR3 is TGTGCCAGCAGGATGGGACTAGCGGGAGACGGTGAGCAGTTCTTC.

A remark on this clonotype: In this CDR3 the conserved last residue, phenylalanine or tryptophan, is missing, so a read error is likely. V and J are TRBV6-1 and TRBJ2-2; 7 bases match TRBD2. Germline V gene data show CDR1 as MNHNS and CDR2 as SASEGT. This CDR3 contains 16 residues. The CDR3 DNA follows: TGTGCCAGCGGTGAAGGTCTAGCGGTGGGGACCGGGGAGCTGTTTTCT. Protein sequence: CASGEGLAVGTGELFS.

The J gene is TRBJ2-2, the V gene TRBV11-1, with D unclear. Trimming stripped 3 bases from V and 7 bases from J, with 9 bases between. Germline-derived CDR1 and CDR2 are SGHAT and FQDESV (reference sequence). This CDR3 has 13 amino acids. The CDR3 coding sequence is TGTGCCAGCAGCTTGGTGTGTTTCGGGGAGCTGTTTTTT. It is translated as CASSLVCFGELFF.

Comment on this clonotype: Just one base apart from a much larger clone, this may be a read error. Likely a read error: the CDR3 ends without its conserved phenylalanine or tryptophan. V and J are TRBV11-2 and TRBJ1-4; TRBD1 agrees at 7 bases. The CDR3 extends over 16 amino acids. Per the germline V gene, CDR1 is SGHAT and CDR2 is FQNNGV. Trimming removed 5 bases from V and 4 bases from J; junction bases left unmatched: 10. CDR3: CASSATTGFGNEKLFL. The CDR3 DNA sequence: TGTGCCAGCAGCGCCACGACAGGGTTTGGTAATGAAAAACTGTTTTTA.

Regarding this clonotype: This could be a read error, since a much larger clone is one nucleotide away. This chain uses TRBV12-3 or TRBV12-4 with TRBJ2-1; D gene unclear. CDR3 size: 12 residues. CDR3 sequence: CVSSLDNNEQFF. The CDR3 region has the DNA TGTGTCAGCAGTTTAGATAACAATGAGCAGTTCTTC.

Of note for this clonotype: At one end the junction does not follow the germline gene, possibly because of a read error. The CDR3 reads CASSYSQGLSGADVLTF. The CDR3 region has the DNA TGTGCAAGCAGTTACTCACAGGGTTTATCTGGGGCCGACGTCCTGACTTTC. This chain links TRBV6-5 with TRBJ2-6; D perhaps matches TRBD1 (6 bases). CDR3 length: 17 residues. Germline assignment: CDR1 MNHEY and CDR2 SVGAGI.

At least ten counts were recorded for this clonotype. CDR3 protein: CATKCSWGVVDTQYF. The CDR3 DNA sequence: TGTGCCACCAAATGTTCCTGGGGTGTTGTGGATACGCAGTATTTT. The rearrangement links TRBV24-1 to TRBJ2-3; D uncertain. The V and J ends lost 8 bases and 6 bases respectively, with 20 bases between them. Germline V gene lookup returns CDR1 KGHDR and CDR2 SFDVKD. The CDR3 totals 15 residues.

The J gene is TRBJ2-7, the V gene TRBV11-2; maybe TRBD1 (5 bases). V lost 7 bases and J lost 1, with 14 bases in between. Germline assignment: CDR1 SGHAT and CDR2 FQNNGV. This CDR3 has 14 residues. The CDR3 DNA follows: TGTGCCAGCAACTTCGGACATCCATCCTACGAGCAGTACTTC. Amino acid sequence: CASNFGHPSYEQYF.

This clonotype appeared many times. The chain has TRBV29-1 and TRBJ1-5; the D is unclear. V lost 1 base and J lost 5, with 9 bases in between. The CDR3 spans 13 residues. CDR1 SQVTM and CDR2 ANQGSEA come from the germline V gene. The chain's CDR3 is CSVEASPDQPQHF. The CDR3 DNA follows: TGCAGCGTTGAAGCCAGCCCGGATCAGCCCCAGCATTTT.

This clonotype occurred a few times. The CDR3 carries no conserved terminal phenylalanine or tryptophan, so it likely arises from a read error. The gene calls are TRBV5-4 and TRBJ2-1; D remains ambiguous. Trimming removed 6 bases from V and 9 bases from J, with 28 bases in between. The CDR3 spans 17 residues. Germline CDR1 and CDR2: SGHNT and YYREEE (reference sequence). The CDR3 protein is CASTPDTGSEGYGEQFL. CDR3 DNA sequence: TGTGCCAGCACCCCCGACACCGGGTCAGAAGGATACGGTGAGCAGTTCCTC.

As for this clonotype: A much larger clone is a single base away; this may be a read error. This sequence joins TRBV29-1 and TRBJ2-1, with a possible D match to TRBD2 (5 bases). The CDR3 loop spans 14 amino acids. Trimming took 4 bases from V and 6 from J, leaving 16 bases between them. The germline V gene encodes CDR1 SQVTM and CDR2 ANQGSEA. Here the CDR3 DNA reads TGCAGCGTTGCGGAGGCCTCGAGCGTCAATGAGCAGTTCTTC. Its protein product is CSVAEASSVNEQFF.

This clonotype is medium-sized by share. J is TRBJ2-7 and V is TRBV11-3, with D possibly TRBD1 on 6 matching bases. Germline CDR1 and CDR2: SGHNT and YENEEA. V lost 5 bases, J lost 6 bases, and 14 bases lay in between. The CDR3 has 13 residues. The CDR3 DNA reads as TGTGCCAGCAGCCCTACCAGGGGATCCGAGCAGTACTTC. Protein product: CASSPTRGSEQYF.

The chain uses TRBV12-3 or TRBV12-4 and TRBJ2-2, with D maybe TRBD2 (7 bases). This CDR3 spans 14 amino acids. V shed 1 base and J shed 6 bases, with 9 bases lying between them. CDR3 sequence: CASSLGGGAGELFF. The CDR3 DNA reads as TGTGCCAGCAGTTTAGGGGGGGGCGCCGGGGAGCTGTTTTTT.

This clonotype was seen once. This may come from a read error, since a much larger clone is one base off. The conserved phenylalanine or tryptophan normally closing the CDR3 is absent here, so this likely arose from a read error. The chain has TRBV6-1 and TRBJ2-5; D is ambiguous. This CDR3 has 15 amino acids. Germline loops: CDR1 MNHNS, CDR2 SASEGT. Trimming removed 0 bases from V and 1 base from J, with 9 bases in between. This chain's CDR3 is CASSEAVGGQETQYL. In DNA form, the CDR3 reads TGTGCCAGCAGTGAAGCGGTGGGCGGCCAAGAGACCCAGTACCTC.

Of note for this clonotype: The conserved phenylalanine or tryptophan is not found at the CDR3 terminus, so this likely reflects a read error. As DNA, the CDR3 is TGTGCCAGTAGCCCAACTGGGGCATCCACGGTGGCCAAAACCATTCAGTACCTC. Amino acids: CASSPTGASTVAKTIQYL. V and J are TRBV11-2 and TRBJ2-4; tentatively, D is TRBD1 (5 bases). The CDR3 covers 18 residues. Looked up from germline, CDR1 is SGHAT and CDR2 is FQNNGV.

The table lists this clonotype with a few counts. A read error is possible here, since a much larger clone lies one base away. Written as DNA, the CDR3 is TGTGCCGGCAGCCCTGGGGACTTTTACAATGAGCAGTTCTTC. It yields the protein CAGSPGDFYNEQFF. The V call is TRBV4-2, the J call TRBJ2-1; TRBD2 might be the D (6 bases). Germline CDR1 reads LGHNA; CDR2 reads YNFKEQ. The CDR3 covers 14 residues.

This chain connects TRBV29-1 to TRBJ2-7, with TRBD2 identical over 7 bases. The CDR3 spans 15 residues. Per the germline V gene, CDR1 is SQVTM and CDR2 is ANQGSEA. Trimming removed 0 bases from V and 13 bases from J; junction bases left unmatched: 18. The CDR3 DNA reads TGCAGCGTTGAAGAAGAGCGGGACGGGAGCTACGCGCAATACTTC. It encodes CSVEEERDGSYAQYF.

This clonotype was picked up a small number of times. The CDR3 DNA follows: TGTGCCAGCAGCTCACCTGACACCGGCAATGAGCAGTTCTTC. The encoded protein is CASSSPDTGNEQFF. This chain joins TRBV7-9 and TRBJ2-1; D gene ambiguous. The CDR3 loop spans 14 amino acids. Trimming took 4 bases from V and 6 from J, leaving 13 bases between them. In germline, CDR1 is SEHNR, CDR2 FQNEAQ (reference sequence).

V usage is TRBV12-3 or TRBV12-4 and J usage is TRBJ2-1; 9 nucleotides line up with TRBD2. The CDR3 totals 17 residues. V trimming: 7 bases; J trimming: 6 bases; junction bases outside the gene matches: 16. The DNA of the CDR3 is TGTGCCAGCACCAAAAACACCCCGGGACTAGCACCCAATGAGCAGTTCTTC. Translated, it gives CASTKNTPGLAPNEQFF.

V is TRBV6-6 and J is TRBJ1-1; D is possibly TRBD1 (6 bases). The CDR3 is 16 amino acids. Trimming pared 6 bases from V and 1 base from J, leaving 18 bases between. CDR1 is MNHNY, CDR2 SVGAGI, per germline (reference sequence). The CDR3 loop is CASSQTGTGSNTEAFF. For the CDR3, the DNA is TGTGCCAGCAGCCAAACGGGAACAGGGTCGAACACTGAAGCTTTCTTT.